The clone carrying this T cell receptor (beta chain) was observed once. The data derive from a study of control samples from healthy donors and cancer patients. Generated by immunoSEQ multiplex PCR, the TCRdb table keeps only in-frame clones and is missing some. Counted here are approximately 82,000 clones, over 90% occurring once; the ten biggest clones make up approximately 4.8%. The material sequenced was blood. The TCR comes from a woman aged 18-35 years in good health.

The CDR3 sequence: CATSDAGTSSNQPQHF. In nucleotides, the CDR3 is TGTGCCACCAGTGATGCTGGGACATCGAGCAATCAGCCCCAGCATTTT. V usage is TRBV24-1 and J usage is TRBJ1-5; possibly TRBD1 for D (6 bases). Germline V gene lookup returns CDR1 KGHDR and CDR2 SFDVKD. The CDR3 length is 16 residues. Trimming shortened V by 3 bases and J by 1 base, and 12 bases separated the two germline ends.